Shown below are 2 T cell receptor beta chains from a single sample sequenced in a study of T-cell reconstitution after alpha-beta-depleted transplantation in children. It was with unique molecular identifiers that the TCRbeta library was prepared. One entry per CDR3 protein results from TCRdb running MiXCR on the PCR reads. This table holds about 980,000 distinct CDR3 sequences, about 29% found once. Specimen: PBMCs, mostly from graft donor cells, collected 360 days after TCRalphabeta/CD19-depleted stem cell transplant. All receptors derive from a boy in the first two years of life who had a stem cell transplant for SCID, so the T cells may come from the graft donor.

This clonotype showed up just a few times. V and J are TRBV29-1 and TRBJ2-3, with D maybe TRBD1 (6 bases). Trimming stripped 7 bases from V and 3 bases from J, with 17 bases between. The CDR3 contains 14 residues. Germline values: CDR1 SQVTM, CDR2 ANQGSEA. The CDR3 nucleotides are TGCAGCGCCGCCGGGACACTGGGTACAGATACGCAGTATTTT. It is translated as CSAAGTLGTDTQYF.

This clonotype was counted only a few times. The chain carries TRBV2 and TRBJ1-2, with a weak D call TRBD1 (6 bases). V was trimmed by 0 bases and J by 5 bases, leaving 13 bases between them. CDR1 is SNHLY, CDR2 FYNNEI, per germline. The CDR3 sequence is 15 residues long. DNA for the CDR3: TGTGCCAGCAGTGAAGCGCTTGGACAGAGTTATGGCTACACCTTC. As protein: CASSEALGQSYGYTF. The full variable domain, with the rest looked up from reference TRBV2 and TRBJ1-2, is EPEVTQTPSHQVTQMGQEVILRCVPISNHLYFYWYRQILGQKVEFLVSFYNNEISEKSEIFDDQFSVERPDGSNFTLKIRSTKLEDSAMYFCASSEALGQSYGYTFGSGTRLTVV.